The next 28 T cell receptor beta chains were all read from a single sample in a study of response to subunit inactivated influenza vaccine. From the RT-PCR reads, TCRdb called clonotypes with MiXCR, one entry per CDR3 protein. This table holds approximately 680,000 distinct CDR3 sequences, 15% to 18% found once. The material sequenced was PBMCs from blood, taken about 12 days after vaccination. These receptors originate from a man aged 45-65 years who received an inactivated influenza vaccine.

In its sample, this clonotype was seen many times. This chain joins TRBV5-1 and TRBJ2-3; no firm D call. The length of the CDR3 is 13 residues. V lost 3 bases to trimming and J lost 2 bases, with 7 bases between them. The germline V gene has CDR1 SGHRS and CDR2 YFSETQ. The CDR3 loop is CASSSQVTDTQYF. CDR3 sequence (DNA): TGCGCCAGCAGCTCTCAAGTCACAGATACGCAGTATTTT.

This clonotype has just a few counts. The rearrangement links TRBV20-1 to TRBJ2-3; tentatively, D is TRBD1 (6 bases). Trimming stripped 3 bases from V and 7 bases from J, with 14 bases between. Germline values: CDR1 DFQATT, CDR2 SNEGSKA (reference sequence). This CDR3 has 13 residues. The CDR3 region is CSASPQGRNTQYF. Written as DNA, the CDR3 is TGCAGTGCTAGCCCCCAGGGGAGAAATACGCAGTATTTT.

CDR3 DNA sequence: TGTGCCAGCAGTGGGGCCTATCCCTCCTACGAGCAGTACTTC. Its translation is CASSGAYPSYEQYF. V gene TRBV6-1 combines with J gene TRBJ2-7; D gene ambiguous. This CDR3 spans 14 amino acids. The V gene's germline CDR1 is MNHNS and CDR2 SASEGT. Trimming removed 4 bases at V and 0 bases at J, with 10 bases between.

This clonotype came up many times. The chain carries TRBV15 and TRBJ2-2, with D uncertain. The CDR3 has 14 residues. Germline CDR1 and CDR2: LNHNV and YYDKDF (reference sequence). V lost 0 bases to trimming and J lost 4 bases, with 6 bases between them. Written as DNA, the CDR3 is TGTGCCACCAGCAGAGATCTTCTCACCGGGGAGCTGTTTTTT. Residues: CATSRDLLTGELFF.

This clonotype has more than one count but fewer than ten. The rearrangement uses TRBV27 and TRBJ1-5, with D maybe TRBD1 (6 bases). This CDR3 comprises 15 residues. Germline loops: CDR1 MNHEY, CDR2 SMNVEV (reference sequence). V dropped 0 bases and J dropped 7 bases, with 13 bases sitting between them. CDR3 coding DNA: TGTGCCAGCAGTTTATCTACAGGGTTTGGCCAGCCCCAGCATTTT. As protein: CASSLSTGFGQPQHF.

CDR3 sequence (DNA): TGTGCCAGCGCAACAGGCCCCTCCTACGAGCAGTACTTC. This codes for CASATGPSYEQYF. V gene TRBV28 combines with J gene TRBJ2-7; TRBD1 might be the D (5 bases). The germline V and J ends were trimmed by 8 bases and 0 bases, with 11 bases remaining between them. The CDR3 sequence is 13 residues long. Germline CDR1 is MDHEN and CDR2 is SYDVKM.

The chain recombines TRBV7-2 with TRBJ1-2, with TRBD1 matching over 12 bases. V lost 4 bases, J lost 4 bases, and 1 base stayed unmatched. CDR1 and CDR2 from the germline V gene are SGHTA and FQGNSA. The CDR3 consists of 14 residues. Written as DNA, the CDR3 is TGTGCCAGCAGCTGGGACAGGGGGCCCTATGGCTACACCTTC. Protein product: CASSWDRGPYGYTF.

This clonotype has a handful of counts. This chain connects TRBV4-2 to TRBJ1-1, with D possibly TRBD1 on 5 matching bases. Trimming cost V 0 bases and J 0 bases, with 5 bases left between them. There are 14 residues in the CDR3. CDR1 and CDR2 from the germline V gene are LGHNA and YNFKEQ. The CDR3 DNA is TGTGCCAGCAGCCAAGACAGGGTGAACACTGAAGCTTTCTTT. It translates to CASSQDRVNTEAFF.

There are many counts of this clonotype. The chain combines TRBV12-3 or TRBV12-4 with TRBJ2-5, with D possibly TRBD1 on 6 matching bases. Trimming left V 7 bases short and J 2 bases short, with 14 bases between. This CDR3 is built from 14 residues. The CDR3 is CASKSGAVQETQYF. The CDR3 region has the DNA TGTGCCAGCAAATCAGGGGCCGTGCAAGAGACCCAGTACTTC.

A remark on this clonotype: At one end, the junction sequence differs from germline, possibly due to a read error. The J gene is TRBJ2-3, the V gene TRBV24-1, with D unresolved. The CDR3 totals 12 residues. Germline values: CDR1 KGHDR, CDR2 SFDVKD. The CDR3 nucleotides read TGTGCCACCAGGGATTTCGGAGATACGCAGTATTTT. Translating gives CATRDFGDTQYF.

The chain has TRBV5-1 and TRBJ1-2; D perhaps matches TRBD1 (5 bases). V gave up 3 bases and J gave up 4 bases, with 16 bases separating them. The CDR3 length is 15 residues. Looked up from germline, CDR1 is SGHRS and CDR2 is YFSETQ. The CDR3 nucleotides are TGCGCCAGCAGCTCCGGGACGGGCGATGCCTATGGCTACACCTTC. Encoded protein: CASSSGTGDAYGYTF.

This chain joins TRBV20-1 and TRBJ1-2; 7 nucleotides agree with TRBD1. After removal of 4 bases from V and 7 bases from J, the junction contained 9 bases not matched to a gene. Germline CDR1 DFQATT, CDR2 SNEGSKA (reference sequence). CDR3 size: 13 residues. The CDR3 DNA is TGCAGTGCTAATCCAGGGGGGTTTGGTGGCTACACCTTC. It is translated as CSANPGGFGGYTF.

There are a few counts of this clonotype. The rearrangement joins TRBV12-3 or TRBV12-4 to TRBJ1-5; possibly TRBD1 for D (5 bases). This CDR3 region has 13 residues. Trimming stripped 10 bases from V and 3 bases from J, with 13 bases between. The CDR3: CATQGSLNQPQHF. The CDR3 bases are TGTGCCACTCAGGGATCCCTCAATCAGCCCCAGCATTTT.

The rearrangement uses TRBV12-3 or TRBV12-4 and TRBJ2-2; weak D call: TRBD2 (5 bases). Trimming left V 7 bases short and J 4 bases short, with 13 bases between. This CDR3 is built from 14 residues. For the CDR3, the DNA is TGTGCCAGCACCCGAAGAGGGCCCACCGGGGAGCTGTTTTTT. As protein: CASTRRGPTGELFF.

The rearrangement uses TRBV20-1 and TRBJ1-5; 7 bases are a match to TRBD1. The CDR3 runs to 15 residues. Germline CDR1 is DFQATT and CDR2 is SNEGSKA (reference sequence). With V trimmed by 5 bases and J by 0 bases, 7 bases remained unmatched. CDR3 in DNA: TGCAGTGCTCGGGACAGCATTTATAGCAATCAGCCCCAGCATTTT. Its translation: CSARDSIYSNQPQHF.

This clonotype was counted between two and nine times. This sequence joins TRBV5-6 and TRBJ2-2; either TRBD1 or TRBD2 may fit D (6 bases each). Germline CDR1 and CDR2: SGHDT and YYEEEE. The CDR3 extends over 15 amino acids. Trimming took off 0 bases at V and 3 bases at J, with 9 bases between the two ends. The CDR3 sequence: CASSLAGAYTGELFF. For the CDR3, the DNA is TGTGCCAGCAGCTTGGCGGGGGCCTACACCGGGGAGCTGTTTTTT. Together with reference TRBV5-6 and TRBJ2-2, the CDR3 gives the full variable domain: DAGVTQSPTHLIKTRGQQVTLRCSPKSGHDTVSWYQQALGQGPQFIFQYYEEEERQRGNFPDRFSGHQFPNYSSELNVNALLLGDSALYLCASSLAGAYTGELFFGEGSRLTVL.

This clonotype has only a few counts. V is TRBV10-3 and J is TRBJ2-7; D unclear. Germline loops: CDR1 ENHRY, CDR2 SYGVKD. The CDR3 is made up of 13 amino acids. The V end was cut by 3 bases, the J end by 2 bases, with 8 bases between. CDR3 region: CAISDGQTYEQYF. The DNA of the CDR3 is TGTGCCATCAGTGATGGGCAGACCTACGAGCAGTACTTC.

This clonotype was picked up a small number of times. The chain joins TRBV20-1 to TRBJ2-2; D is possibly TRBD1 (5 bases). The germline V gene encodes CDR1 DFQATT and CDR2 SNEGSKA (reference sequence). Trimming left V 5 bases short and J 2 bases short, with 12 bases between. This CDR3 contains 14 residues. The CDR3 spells CSARGHVNTGELFF. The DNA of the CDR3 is TGCAGTGCTCGAGGACACGTCAACACCGGGGAGCTGTTTTTT.

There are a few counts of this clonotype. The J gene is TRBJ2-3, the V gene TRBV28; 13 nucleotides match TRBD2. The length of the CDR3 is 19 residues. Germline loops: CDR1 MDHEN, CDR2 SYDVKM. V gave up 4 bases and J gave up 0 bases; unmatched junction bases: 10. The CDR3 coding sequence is TGTGCCAGCAGTTCGATTCCGGGACTAGCGGGGTTTAGCACAGATACGCAGTATTTT. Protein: CASSSIPGLAGFSTDTQYF.

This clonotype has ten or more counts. The CDR3 sequence is CASSLAPGELFF. The CDR3 region has the DNA TGCGCCAGCAGCTTGGCCCCCGGGGAGCTGTTTTTT. This rearrangement joins TRBV5-1 to TRBJ2-2; D call uncertain. Germline CDR1 is SGHRS and CDR2 is YFSETQ. Trimming cost V 0 bases and J 6 bases, with 3 bases left between them. CDR3 length equals 12 residues.

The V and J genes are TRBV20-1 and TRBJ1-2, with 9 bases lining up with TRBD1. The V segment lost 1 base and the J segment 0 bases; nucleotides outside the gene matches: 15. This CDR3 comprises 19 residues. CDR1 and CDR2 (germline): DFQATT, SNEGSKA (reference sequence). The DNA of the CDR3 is TGCAGTGCTAGAGGGGGTAGGACAGGGGTGATGGGAGCTAACTATGGCTACACCTTC. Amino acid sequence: CSARGGRTGVMGANYGYTF.

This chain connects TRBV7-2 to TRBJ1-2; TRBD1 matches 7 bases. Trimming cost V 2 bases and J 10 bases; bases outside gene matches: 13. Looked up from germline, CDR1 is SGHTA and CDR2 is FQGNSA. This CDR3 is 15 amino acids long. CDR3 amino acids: CASSLRPRTGAPYTF. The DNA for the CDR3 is TGTGCCAGCAGCTTAAGGCCTCGGACAGGCGCCCCCTACACCTTC.

The CDR3 region is CASTSGTGGYEQYF. CDR3 coding DNA: TGTGCCAGCACTTCCGGGACAGGGGGCTACGAGCAGTACTTC. The chain recombines TRBV12-3 or TRBV12-4 with TRBJ2-7; 11 bases match TRBD1. The CDR3 is 14 amino acids. V lost 7 bases, J lost 3 bases, and 5 bases stayed unmatched.

The CDR3 nucleotides read TGTGCCAGCAGCTTAGAGGCCAGTTTACTCTACAATGAGCAGTTCTTC. It codes for CASSLEASLLYNEQFF. The chain combines TRBV7-9 with TRBJ2-1; the D is unclear. Germline lookup yields CDR1 SEHNR and CDR2 FQNEAQ (reference sequence). Trimming stripped 1 base from V and 3 bases from J, with 13 bases between. The CDR3 consists of 16 residues.

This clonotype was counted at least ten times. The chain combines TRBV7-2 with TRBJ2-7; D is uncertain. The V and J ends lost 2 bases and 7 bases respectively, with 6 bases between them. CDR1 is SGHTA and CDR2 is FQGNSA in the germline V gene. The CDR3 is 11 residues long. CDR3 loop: CASSLYGEQYF. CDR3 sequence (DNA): TGTGCCAGCAGCTTATATGGGGAGCAGTACTTC. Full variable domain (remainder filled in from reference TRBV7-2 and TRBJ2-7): GAGVSQSPSNKVTEKGKDVELRCDPISGHTALYWYRQSLGQGLEFLIYFQGNSAPDKSGLPSDRFSAERTGGSVSTLTIQRTQQEDSAVYLCASSLYGEQYFGPGTRLTVT.

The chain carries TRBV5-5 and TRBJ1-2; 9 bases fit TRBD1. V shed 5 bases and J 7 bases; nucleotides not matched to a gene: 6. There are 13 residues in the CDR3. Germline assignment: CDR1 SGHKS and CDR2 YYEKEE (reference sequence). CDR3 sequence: CASSWDRAGGYTF. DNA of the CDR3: TGTGCCAGCAGTTGGGACAGGGCAGGTGGCTACACCTTC. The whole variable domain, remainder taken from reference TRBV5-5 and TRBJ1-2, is DAGVTQSPTHLIKTRGQQVTLRCSPISGHKSVSWYQQVLGQGPQFIFQYYEKEERGRGNFPDRFSARQFPNYSSELNVNALLLGDSALYLCASSWDRAGGYTFGSGTRLTVV.

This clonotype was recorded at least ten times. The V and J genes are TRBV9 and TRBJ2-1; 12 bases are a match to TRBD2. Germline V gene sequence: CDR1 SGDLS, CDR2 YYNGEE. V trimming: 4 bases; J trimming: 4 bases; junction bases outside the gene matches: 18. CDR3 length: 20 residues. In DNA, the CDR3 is TGTGCCAGCAGCATAGGACCGGGACTAGCGGGTAGGGAGGGGTACAATGAGCAGTTCTTC. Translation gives CASSIGPGLAGREGYNEQFF.

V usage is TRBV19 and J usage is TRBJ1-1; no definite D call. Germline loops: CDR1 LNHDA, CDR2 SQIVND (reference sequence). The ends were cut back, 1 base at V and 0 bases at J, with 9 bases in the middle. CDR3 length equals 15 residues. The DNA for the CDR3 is TGTGCCAGTAGTATAGGTGGCACAATGAACACTGAAGCTTTCTTT. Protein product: CASSIGGTMNTEAFF.